What follows are 6 T cell receptor beta chains derived from one specimen sequenced in a study of shared clonotypes between healthy human individuals. Generated by immunoSEQ multiplex PCR, the TCRdb table keeps only in-frame clones and is missing some. The sample includes about 700,000 clones, under 95% of them seen just once. Naive CD8 cells lacked CD45RO, underwent positive selection for CCR7 and left out terminally differentiated effector memory CD45RA+ cells. Specimen: naive CD8+ T cells sorted from blood. The receptor source for this set is a young man in good health.

This CDR3 reads CASHDKDGGNTIYF. The CDR3 DNA follows: TGTGCCAGCCATGATAAGGACGGCGGAAACACCATATATTTT. J is TRBJ1-3 and V is TRBV6-5; D is unclear. The V end was cut by 8 bases, the J end by 4 bases, with 15 bases between. The CDR3 runs to 14 residues. Germline CDR1 and CDR2: MNHEY and SVGAGI.

This CDR3 is CASSPRQTLENIQYF. In nucleotides, the CDR3 is TGTGCCAGCAGCCCGCGACAGACCCTCGAAAACATTCAGTACTTC. J is TRBJ2-4 and V is TRBV7-9; possibly TRBD1 for D (5 bases). The V end was cut by 5 bases, the J end by 5 bases, with 16 bases between. From germline, CDR1 is SEHNR and CDR2 FQNEAQ (reference sequence). The CDR3 is 15 amino acids.

The chain joins TRBV2 to TRBJ2-7; TRBD1 agrees at 10 bases. The CDR3 covers 15 residues. Trimming removed 0 bases from V and 5 bases from J; junction bases left unmatched: 4. Germline V gives CDR1 SNHLY, CDR2 FYNNEI. CDR3 region: CASSEADRGYHEQYF. DNA of the CDR3: TGTGCCAGCAGTGAAGCGGACAGGGGGTACCACGAGCAGTACTTC.

In its sample, this clone was seen once. The chain recombines TRBV7-2 with TRBJ1-4; perhaps TRBD1 as D (5 bases). The germline V gene has CDR1 SGHTA and CDR2 FQGNSA. The CDR3 contains 16 residues. The V end was cut by 1 base, the J end by 6 bases, with 15 bases between. Here the CDR3 reads CASSLGGSQFDEKLFF. The CDR3 DNA reads TGTGCCAGCAGCTTAGGGGGGAGTCAGTTTGATGAAAAACTGTTTTTT.

The chain joins TRBV28 to TRBJ2-5; D gene ambiguous. Trimming removed 1 base at V and 7 bases at J, with 10 bases between. The CDR3 runs to 13 residues. Germline assignment: CDR1 MDHEN and CDR2 SYDVKM. Here the CDR3 reads CASSLFESGTQYF. CDR3 coding DNA: TGTGCCAGCAGTTTATTCGAATCAGGGACCCAGTACTTC.

The chain is built from TRBV10-2 and TRBJ2-1; 8 positions match TRBD1. The CDR3 runs 20 residues. Germline CDR1 is WSHSY and CDR2 is SAAADI. V shed 2 bases and J 0 bases; nucleotides not matched to a gene: 15. This chain's CDR3 is CASSEPPDRGGASSYNEQFF. CDR3 DNA sequence: TGCGCCAGCAGTGAGCCGCCCGACAGGGGAGGAGCAAGCTCCTACAATGAGCAGTTCTTC.